This is a list of T cell receptor beta chains from one sample in a study of T cell repertoires in cytomegalovirus infection. These receptors have no known antigen. TCRdb analysed the reads with MiXCR anew, one entry per CDR3 protein. Counted here are about a million distinct CDR3 sequences, around 31% occurring once; the ten biggest clones make up around an eighth. Source: cultured CD8+ T cells from PBMCs, taken from culture after CMV antigen stimulation. Source of these receptors: a human donor in good health (CMV status not recorded). Some clones in this sample may be carry-over from other donors' samples. Both conserved end residues are part of each CDR3. The D gene is left open where the match is weak.

J gene	D gene	V gene	CDR3 protein
TRBJ1-3	.	TRBV6-1	CASSEYGLPGNTIYF
TRBJ2-6	.	TRBV27	CASSSLSGANVLTF
TRBJ2-5	TRBD1	TRBV5-1	CASSLGLPGQGPETQYF
TRBJ2-7	.	TRBV27	CASSYAGFGEQYF
TRBJ2-1	TRBD1	TRBV2	CASSEAYRGPYNEQFF
TRBJ2-2	.	TRBV6-1	CASSVLRGTNTGELFF
TRBJ2-3	.	TRBV9	CASTGSRGLTDTQYF
TRBJ2-5	.	TRBV5-1	CASSLGGLGETQYF
TRBJ1-3	.	TRBV10-3	CAIRVTKGRGNTIYF
TRBJ2-1	.	TRBV20-1	CSAIWDNEQFF
TRBJ2-1	.	TRBV7-2	CVSSLKGGPYNEQFF
TRBJ1-2	.	TRBV2	CASSWGRDDYGYTF
TRBJ2-5	TRBD2	TRBV19	CASSIASGEQETQYF
TRBJ1-1	.	TRBV19	CASSNGANTEAFF
TRBJ1-4	.	TRBV27	CASSLSSDEKLFF